This TCR beta chain was identified in a study of blood T cell repertoires in COVID-19. Study summary: The United States, Italy and Spain were the sources of the acute and convalescent COVID-19 samples. PBMCs, B-cell-depleted T cells, or T cells provided the cDNA or gDNA that made up the material.

Per the authors' pipeline: Nucleated cell number was recorded as an estimate derived from reference gene primer amplification. TCRdb keeps only in-frame clones here, not all; method: immunoSEQ multiplex PCR. The D gene and trimming were derived from the DNA, and the V and J assignments and clone size from that table. Of under 130,000 clones listed, under 80% are singletons. This CDR3 contains 17 residues. The germline V gene has CDR1 SGHRS and CDR2 YFSETQ. J gave up 7 bases and V 3 bases, and 18 bases lay outside the gene matches. J is TRBJ1-1 and V is TRBV5-1; 7 nucleotides agree with TRBD1. Material: peripheral blood. The origin of this receptor is a woman between 65 and 79 years old with acute or convalescent COVID-19. DNA for the CDR3: TGCGCCAGCAGCTCGAGTCGGACAGGCACCCTTCGAGATGAAGCTTTCTTT. Translating gives CASSSSRTGTLRDEAFF.